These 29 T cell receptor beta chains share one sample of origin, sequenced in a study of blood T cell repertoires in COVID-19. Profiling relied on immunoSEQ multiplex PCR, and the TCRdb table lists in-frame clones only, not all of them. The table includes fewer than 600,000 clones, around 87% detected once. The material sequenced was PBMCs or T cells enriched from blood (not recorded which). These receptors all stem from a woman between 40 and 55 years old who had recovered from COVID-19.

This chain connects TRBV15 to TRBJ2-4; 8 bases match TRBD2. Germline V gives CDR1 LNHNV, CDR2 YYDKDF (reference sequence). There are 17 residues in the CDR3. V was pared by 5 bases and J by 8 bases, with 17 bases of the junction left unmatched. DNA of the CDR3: TGTGCCACCAGCCGACGACGACTCGGGACTAGGCAATACATTCAGTACTTC. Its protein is CATSRRRLGTRQYIQYF.

CDR3 nucleotide sequence: TGTGCCAGCTCACCGACTCTTCCTTACACTGAAGCTTTCTTT. Amino acids: CASSPTLPYTEAFF. The chain combines TRBV18 with TRBJ1-1; D is uncertain. Trimming left V 3 bases short and J 3 bases short, with 11 bases between. CDR3 length equals 14 residues. Germline CDR1 KGHSH, CDR2 LQKENI.

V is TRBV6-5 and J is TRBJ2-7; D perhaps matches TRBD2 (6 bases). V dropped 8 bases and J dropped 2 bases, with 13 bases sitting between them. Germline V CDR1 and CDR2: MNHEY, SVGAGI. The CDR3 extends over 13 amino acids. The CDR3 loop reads CASPSGEAYEQYF. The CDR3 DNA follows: TGTGCCAGCCCTTCCGGGGAGGCCTACGAGCAGTACTTC.

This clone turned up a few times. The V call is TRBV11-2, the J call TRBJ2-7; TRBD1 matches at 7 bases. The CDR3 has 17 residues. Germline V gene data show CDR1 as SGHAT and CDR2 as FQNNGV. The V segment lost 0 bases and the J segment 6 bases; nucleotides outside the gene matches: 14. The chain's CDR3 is CASSLDDPTGTKSEQYF. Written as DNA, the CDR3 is TGTGCCAGCAGCTTAGATGACCCGACAGGGACGAAGTCCGAGCAGTACTTC.

The CDR3 here is CASSYPWASGNEQFF. Here the CDR3 DNA reads TGTGCCAGTAGTTACCCCTGGGCTAGCGGGAATGAGCAGTTCTTC. The chain links TRBV19 to TRBJ2-1; 8 bases are a match to TRBD2. Germline values: CDR1 LNHDA, CDR2 SQIVND (reference sequence). This CDR3 has 15 amino acids. Losses at the gene ends were 5 bases for V and 7 bases for J; bases not matched to a gene: 10. The variable domain in full, completed from reference TRBV19 and TRBJ2-1, reads DGGITQSPKYLFRKEGQNVTLSCEQNLNHDAMYWYRQDPGQGLRLIYYSQIVNDFQKGDIAEGYSVSREKKESFPLTVTSAQKNPTAFYLCASSYPWASGNEQFFGPGTRLTVL.

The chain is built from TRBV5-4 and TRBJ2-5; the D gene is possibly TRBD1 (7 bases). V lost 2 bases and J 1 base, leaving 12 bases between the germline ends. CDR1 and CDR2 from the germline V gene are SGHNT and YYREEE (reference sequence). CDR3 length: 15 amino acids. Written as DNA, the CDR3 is TGTGCCAGCAGCTTTAGACAGGGAGGCCAAGAGACCCAGTACTTC. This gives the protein CASSFRQGGQETQYF.

The CDR3 protein is CASSQAQGATEAFF. CDR3 DNA sequence: TGTGCCAGCAGCCAAGCTCAGGGGGCAACTGAAGCTTTCTTT. This chain joins TRBV4-2 and TRBJ1-1, with TRBD1 identical over 8 bases. Germline loops: CDR1 LGHNA, CDR2 YNFKEQ. The V and J ends lost 1 base and 5 bases, in that order; junction bases with no gene match: 3. The CDR3 is 14 amino acids.

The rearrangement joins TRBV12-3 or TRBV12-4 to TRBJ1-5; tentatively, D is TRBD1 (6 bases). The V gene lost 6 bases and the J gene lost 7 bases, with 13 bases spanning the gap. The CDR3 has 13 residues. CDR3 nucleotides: TGTGCCAGCAGACCCAGGGGAGGGCAGCCCCAGCATTTT. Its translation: CASRPRGGQPQHF.

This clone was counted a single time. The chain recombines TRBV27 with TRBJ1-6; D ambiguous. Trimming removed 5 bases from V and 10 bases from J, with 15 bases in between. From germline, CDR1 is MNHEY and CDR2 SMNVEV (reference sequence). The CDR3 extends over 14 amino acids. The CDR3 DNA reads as TGTGCCAGCAGTATGGAGCCTAATGGATCACCCCTCCACTTT. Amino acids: CASSMEPNGSPLHF.

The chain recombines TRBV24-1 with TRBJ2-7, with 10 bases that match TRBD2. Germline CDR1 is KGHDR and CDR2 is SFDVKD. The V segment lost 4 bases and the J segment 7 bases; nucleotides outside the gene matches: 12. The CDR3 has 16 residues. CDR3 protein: CATSERKREGAWEQYF. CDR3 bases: TGTGCCACCAGTGAAAGGAAGCGGGAGGGGGCCTGGGAGCAGTACTTC.

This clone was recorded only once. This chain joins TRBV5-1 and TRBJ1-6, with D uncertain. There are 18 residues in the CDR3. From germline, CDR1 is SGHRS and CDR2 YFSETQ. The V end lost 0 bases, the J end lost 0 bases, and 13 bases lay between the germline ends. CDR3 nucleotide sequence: TGCGCCAGCAGCTTGGAAGTGATAGGGAGCTCCTATAATTCACCCCTCCACTTT. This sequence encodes CASSLEVIGSSYNSPLHF.

The CDR3 region has the DNA TGTGCCAGCAGCACCGGGTTTACTGAAGCTTTCTTT. Translation gives CASSTGFTEAFF. J is TRBJ1-1 and V is TRBV12-3 or TRBV12-4; D gene ambiguous. The CDR3 consists of 12 residues. V lost 6 bases and J lost 5, with 10 bases in between.

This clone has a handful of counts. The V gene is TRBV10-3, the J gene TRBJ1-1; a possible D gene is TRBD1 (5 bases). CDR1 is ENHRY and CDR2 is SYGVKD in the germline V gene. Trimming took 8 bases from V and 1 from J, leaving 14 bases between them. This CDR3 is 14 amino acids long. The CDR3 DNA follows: TGTGCCATCGGGATCTCGGGGGAGAACACTGAAGCTTTCTTT. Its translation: CAIGISGENTEAFF.

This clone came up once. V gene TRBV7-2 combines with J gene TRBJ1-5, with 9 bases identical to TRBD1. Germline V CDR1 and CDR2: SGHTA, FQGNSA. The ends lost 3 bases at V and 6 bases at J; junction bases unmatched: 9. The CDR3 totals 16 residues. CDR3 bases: TGTGCCAGCAGCTTGGCCGGGACAGGGTTTGGTCAGCCCCAGCATTTT. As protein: CASSLAGTGFGQPQHF.

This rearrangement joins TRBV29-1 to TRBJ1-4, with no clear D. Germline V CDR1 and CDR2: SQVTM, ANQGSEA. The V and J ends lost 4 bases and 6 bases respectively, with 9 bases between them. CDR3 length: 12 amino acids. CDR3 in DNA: TGCAGCGTTGTGGGGAGGGATGAAAAACTGTTTTTT. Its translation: CSVVGRDEKLFF.

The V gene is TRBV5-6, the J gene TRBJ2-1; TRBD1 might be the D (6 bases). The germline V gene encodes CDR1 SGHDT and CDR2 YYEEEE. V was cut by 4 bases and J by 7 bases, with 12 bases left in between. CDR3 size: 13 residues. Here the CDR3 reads CASSGGLENEQFF. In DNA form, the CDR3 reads TGTGCCAGCAGCGGGGGCCTAGAGAATGAGCAGTTCTTC.

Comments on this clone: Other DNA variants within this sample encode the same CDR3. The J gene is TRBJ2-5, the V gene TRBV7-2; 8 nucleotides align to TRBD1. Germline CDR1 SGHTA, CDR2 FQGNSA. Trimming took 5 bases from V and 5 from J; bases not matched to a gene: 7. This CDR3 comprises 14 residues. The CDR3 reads CASSPGQGRETQYF. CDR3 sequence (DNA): TGTGCCAGCAGCCCTGGACAGGGACGGGAGACCCAGTACTTC.

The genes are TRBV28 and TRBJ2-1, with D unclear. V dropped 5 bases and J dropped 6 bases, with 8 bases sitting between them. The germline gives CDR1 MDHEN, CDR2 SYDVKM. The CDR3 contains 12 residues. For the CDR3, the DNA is TGTGCCAGCAGTCAGAAGTTCAATGAGCAGTTCTTC. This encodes CASSQKFNEQFF.

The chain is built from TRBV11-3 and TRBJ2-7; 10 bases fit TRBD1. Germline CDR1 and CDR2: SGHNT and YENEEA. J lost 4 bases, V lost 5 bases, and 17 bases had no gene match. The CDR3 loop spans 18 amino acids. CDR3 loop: CASSPTGQGGFREYEQYF. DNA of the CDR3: TGTGCCAGCAGCCCCACCGGACAGGGGGGTTTCCGAGAATACGAGCAGTACTTC.

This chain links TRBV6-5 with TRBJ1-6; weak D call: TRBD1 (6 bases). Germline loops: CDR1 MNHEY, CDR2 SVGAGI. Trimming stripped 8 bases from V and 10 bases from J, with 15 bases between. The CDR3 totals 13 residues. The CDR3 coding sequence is TGTGCCAGCGGGGGCAGGGTGAGATCACCCCTCCACTTT. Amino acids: CASGGRVRSPLHF.

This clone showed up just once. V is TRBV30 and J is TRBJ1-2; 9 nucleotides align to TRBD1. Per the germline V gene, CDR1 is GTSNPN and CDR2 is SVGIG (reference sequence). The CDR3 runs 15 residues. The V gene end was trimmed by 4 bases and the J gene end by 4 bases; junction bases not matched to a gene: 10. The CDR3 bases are TGTGCCTGGAACTCCGGGACAGGGAGTCGCTATGGCTACACCTTC. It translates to CAWNSGTGSRYGYTF.

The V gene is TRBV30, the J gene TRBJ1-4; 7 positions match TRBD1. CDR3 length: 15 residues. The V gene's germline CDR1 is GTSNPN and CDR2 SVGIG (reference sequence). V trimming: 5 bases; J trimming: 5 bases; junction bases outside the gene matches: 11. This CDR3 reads CAWGRAAGGNEKLFF. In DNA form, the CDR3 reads TGTGCCTGGGGCCGGGCCGCAGGGGGGAATGAAAAACTGTTTTTT.

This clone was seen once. The CDR3 loop reads CASRVAGADTQYF. Here the CDR3 DNA reads TGTGCCAGCAGAGTAGCGGGAGCGGATACGCAGTATTTT. The genes are TRBV7-2 and TRBJ2-3, with 9 bases aligning to TRBD2. Germline V gene sequence: CDR1 SGHTA, CDR2 FQGNSA. Trimming at V came to 6 bases and at J to 6 bases, leaving 4 bases not matched to a gene. The CDR3 has 13 amino acids.

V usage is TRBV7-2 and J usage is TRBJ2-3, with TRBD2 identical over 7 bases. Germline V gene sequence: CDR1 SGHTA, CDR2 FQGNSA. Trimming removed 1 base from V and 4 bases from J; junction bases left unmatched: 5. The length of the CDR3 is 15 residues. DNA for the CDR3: TGTGCCAGCAGCTTAGGGCTAGCGGATTCAGATACGCAGTATTTT. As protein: CASSLGLADSDTQYF.

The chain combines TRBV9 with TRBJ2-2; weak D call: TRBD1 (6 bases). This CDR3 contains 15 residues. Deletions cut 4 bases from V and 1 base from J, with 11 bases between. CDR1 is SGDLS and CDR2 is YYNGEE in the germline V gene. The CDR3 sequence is CASSIRQVNTGELFF. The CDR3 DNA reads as TGTGCCAGCAGCATAAGACAGGTGAACACCGGGGAGCTGTTTTTT. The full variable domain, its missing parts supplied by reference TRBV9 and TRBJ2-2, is DSGVTQTPKHLITATGQRVTLRCSPRSGDLSVYWYQQSLDQGLQFLIQYYNGEERAKGNILERFSAQQFPDLHSELNLSSLELGDSALYFCASSIRQVNTGELFFGEGSRLTVL.

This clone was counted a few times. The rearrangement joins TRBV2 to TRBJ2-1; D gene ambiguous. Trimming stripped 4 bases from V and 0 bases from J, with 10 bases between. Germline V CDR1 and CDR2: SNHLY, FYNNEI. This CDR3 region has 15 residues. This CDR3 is CASSVEASSYNEQFF. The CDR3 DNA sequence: TGTGCCAGCAGTGTCGAAGCGAGCTCCTACAATGAGCAGTTCTTC. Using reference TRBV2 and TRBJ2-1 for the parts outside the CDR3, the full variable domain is EPEVTQTPSHQVTQMGQEVILRCVPISNHLYFYWYRQILGQKVEFLVSFYNNEISEKSEIFDDQFSVERPDGSNFTLKIRSTKLEDSAMYFCASSVEASSYNEQFFGPGTRLTVL.

This CDR3 reads CASSTGTVRTDTQYF. The DNA of the CDR3 is TGTGCCAGCAGTACCGGGACAGTCCGCACAGATACGCAGTATTTT. The chain uses TRBV6-5 and TRBJ2-3, with 7 bases identical to TRBD1. The CDR3 extends over 15 amino acids. The V gene end was trimmed by 5 bases and the J gene end by 1 base; junction bases not matched to a gene: 6. CDR1 and CDR2 (germline): MNHEY, SVGAGI.

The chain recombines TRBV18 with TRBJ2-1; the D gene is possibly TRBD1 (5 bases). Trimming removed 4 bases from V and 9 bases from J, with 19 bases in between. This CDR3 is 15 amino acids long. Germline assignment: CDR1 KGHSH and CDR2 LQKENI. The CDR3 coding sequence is TGTGCCAGCTCACTAAAGGGGTCGAGTAAGGGTGAGCAGTTCTTC. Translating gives CASSLKGSSKGEQFF.

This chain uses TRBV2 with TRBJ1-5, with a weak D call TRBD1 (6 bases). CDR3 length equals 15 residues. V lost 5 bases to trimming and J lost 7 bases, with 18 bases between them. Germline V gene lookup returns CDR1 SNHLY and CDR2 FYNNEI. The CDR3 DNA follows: TGTGCCAGCAGTTTAGGGACATCGGTAGCCCAGCCCCAGCATTTT. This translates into CASSLGTSVAQPQHF. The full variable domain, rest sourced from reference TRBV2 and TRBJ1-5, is EPEVTQTPSHQVTQMGQEVILRCVPISNHLYFYWYRQILGQKVEFLVSFYNNEISEKSEIFDDQFSVERPDGSNFTLKIRSTKLEDSAMYFCASSLGTSVAQPQHFGDGTRLSIL.